One and the same sample provided the 28 T cell receptor beta chains below, sequenced in a study of blood T cell repertoires in COVID-19. Profiled with immunoSEQ multiplex PCR; TCRdb holds only in-frame clones, not every one. The profile covers about 260,000 clones, with 80% to 90% appearing a single time and about 3.1% taken by the ten largest. The sequencing input was PBMCs or T cells enriched from blood (not recorded which). Every receptor here comes from a woman in her 40s who had been exposed to COVID-19.

The chain joins TRBV20-1 to TRBJ2-3; D is uncertain. Deletions cut 3 bases from V and 4 bases from J, with 11 bases between. The germline CDR1 and CDR2 sequences are DFQATT and SNEGSKA (reference sequence). CDR3 length: 13 amino acids. CDR3 loop: CSASQVSADTQYF. CDR3 nucleotides: TGCAGTGCTAGTCAGGTCTCAGCAGATACGCAGTATTTT.

The chain is built from TRBV7-9 and TRBJ2-3, with D possibly matching TRBD1 (6 bases). The length of the CDR3 is 15 residues. CDR1 SEHNR and CDR2 FQNEAQ come from the germline V gene (reference sequence). Trimming stripped 5 bases from V and 2 bases from J, with 14 bases between. As DNA, the CDR3 is TGTGCCAGCAGCCTCCCGACAGGAAACACAGATACGCAGTATTTT. Protein: CASSLPTGNTDTQYF.

This clone was observed once. The chain couples TRBV28 to TRBJ1-1; possible D gene TRBD1, 6 bases. V gave up 10 bases and J gave up 3 bases, with 15 bases separating them. Germline V gene lookup returns CDR1 MDHEN and CDR2 SYDVKM. The CDR3 is 13 amino acids. This CDR3 reads CATLGGGHTEAFF. CDR3 sequence (DNA): TGTGCCACCCTGGGTGGGGGCCACACTGAAGCTTTCTTT.

This chain connects TRBV5-1 to TRBJ1-2; D ambiguous. CDR3 length: 13 amino acids. The germline V gene has CDR1 SGHRS and CDR2 YFSETQ. V lost 2 bases and J 2 bases, leaving 7 bases between the germline ends. This chain's CDR3 is CASSFTDNYGYTF. The CDR3 DNA reads TGCGCCAGCAGCTTCACAGACAACTATGGCTACACCTTC.

The chain recombines TRBV23-1 with TRBJ2-7; 7 bases map to TRBD2. Being an ORF, TRBV23-1 has a function that is uncertain. J was trimmed by 3 bases and V by 0 bases; bases with no gene match: 2. This CDR3 is built from 14 residues. CDR3 in DNA: TGCGCCAGCAGTCAATCCCCTAGCGGCTACGAGCAGTACGTC. This codes for CASSQSPSGYEQYV.

The V call is TRBV19, the J call TRBJ1-4, with 8 bases identical to TRBD1. V lost 7 bases and J lost 8; bases outside the gene matches: 12. The CDR3 runs 15 residues. CDR1 is LNHDA and CDR2 is SQIVND in the germline V gene (reference sequence). In nucleotides, the CDR3 is TGTGCCAGTAAACGGGGGACAGGACTAGGGGAAAAACTGTTTTTT. The encoded protein is CASKRGTGLGEKLFF.

The chain links TRBV28 to TRBJ1-5, with D maybe TRBD1 (6 bases). The germline gives CDR1 MDHEN, CDR2 SYDVKM. The CDR3 loop spans 16 amino acids. Trimming stripped 3 bases from V and 7 bases from J, with 19 bases between. CDR3 protein: CASSFAGGLNGQPQHF. For the CDR3, the DNA is TGTGCCAGCAGTTTCGCCGGGGGGCTAAACGGCCAGCCCCAGCATTTT. Full variable domain (missing parts from reference TRBV28 and TRBJ1-5): DVKVTQSSRYLVKRTGEKVFLECVQDMDHENMFWYRQDPGLGLRLIYFSYDVKMKEKGDIPEGYSVSREKKERFSLILESASTNQTSMYLCASSFAGGLNGQPQHFGDGTRLSIL.

The J gene is TRBJ1-4, the V gene TRBV28, with TRBD1 matching 9 bases. The germline V gene encodes CDR1 MDHEN and CDR2 SYDVKM. The CDR3 length is 13 residues. The trim removed 4 bases at V and 9 bases at J, leaving 3 bases unmatched. This chain's CDR3 is CASSWDRVKKLFF. The CDR3 nucleotides read TGTGCCAGCAGTTGGGACAGGGTGAAAAAACTGTTTTTT.

In its sample, this clone was seen once. V usage is TRBV27 and J usage is TRBJ2-3; 11 bases match TRBD2. V lost 3 bases, J lost 2 bases, and 7 bases stayed unmatched. The germline gives CDR1 MNHEY, CDR2 SMNVEV (reference sequence). The CDR3 sequence is 17 residues long. The chain's CDR3 is CASSFIRLAGITDTQYF. CDR3 in DNA: TGTGCCAGCAGTTTTATCAGACTAGCGGGAATCACAGATACGCAGTATTTT.

As regards this clone: Other DNA sequences of this sample code for an identical CDR3. The V gene is TRBV6-5, the J gene TRBJ2-3; the match to TRBD2 covers 10 bases. The V gene end was trimmed by 4 bases and the J gene end by 1 base; junction bases not matched to a gene: 2. CDR1 and CDR2 (germline): MNHEY, SVGAGI. The CDR3 contains 15 residues. The CDR3, as DNA: TGTGCCAGCAGTTCTCTAGCGGGGGGCACAGATACGCAGTATTTT. Amino acid sequence: CASSSLAGGTDTQYF.

V gene TRBV6-5 combines with J gene TRBJ1-4; the D is unclear. V lost 0 bases, J lost 11 bases, and 10 bases lay in between. Germline lookup yields CDR1 MNHEY and CDR2 SVGAGI. The CDR3 has 13 amino acids. Written as DNA, the CDR3 is TGTGCCAGCAGTTACTCGGCGGGGTCTAAACTGTTTTTT. The encoded protein is CASSYSAGSKLFF.

The genes are TRBV29-1 and TRBJ1-2; possibly TRBD1 for D (5 bases). CDR1 is SQVTM and CDR2 is ANQGSEA in the germline V gene. This CDR3 region has 12 residues. The V gene lost 5 bases and the J gene lost 4 bases, with 11 bases spanning the gap. The CDR3 DNA is TGCAGCGTTTTGGTGGGACTCTATGGCTACACCTTC. This translates into CSVLVGLYGYTF.

The rearrangement uses TRBV21-1 and TRBJ1-4; the table assigns TRBD1, which was not confirmed against the DNA. TRBV21-1 is a listed pseudogene. The CDR3 loop spans 21 amino acids. The CDR3 loop reads CASSKGHTGQETWVNYEKLFF. The CDR3 nucleotides read TGTGCCAGCAGCAAAGGACATACGGGACAGGAGACCTGGGTTAATTACGAAAAACTGTTTTTT.

The sample holds a few counts of this clone. This chain links TRBV4-3 with TRBJ2-2; D is perhaps TRBD2 (5 bases). Germline V lookup: CDR1 LGHNA, CDR2 YSLEER. This CDR3 is built from 17 residues. The V end lost 0 bases, the J end lost 1 base, and 12 bases lay between the germline ends. CDR3 sequence: CASSQEYRGRNTGELFF. As DNA, the CDR3 is TGCGCCAGCAGCCAAGAGTATCGAGGGAGGAACACCGGGGAGCTGTTTTTT.

The gene calls are TRBV5-6 and TRBJ1-4; 7 bases are shared with TRBD1. Germline CDR1 SGHDT, CDR2 YYEEEE. CDR3 size: 15 residues. V lost 3 bases and J lost 0; bases outside the gene matches: 2. CDR3 nucleotide sequence: TGTGCCAGCAGCTGGGGACAGACAACTAATGAAAAACTGTTTTTT. Encoded protein: CASSWGQTTNEKLFF.

CDR3 sequence: CASSGGTGGLWNTGELFF. CDR3 nucleotides: TGTGCCAGCAGTGGGGGCACGGGGGGGCTATGGAACACCGGGGAGCTGTTTTTT. The genes are TRBV9 and TRBJ2-2; TRBD2 agrees at 8 bases. Germline V gene data show CDR1 as SGDLS and CDR2 as YYNGEE. The V gene end was trimmed by 5 bases and the J gene end by 1 base; junction bases not matched to a gene: 13. The CDR3 runs 18 residues.

V gene TRBV9 combines with J gene TRBJ1-3, with D possibly TRBD1 on 5 matching bases. The germline V and J ends were trimmed by 0 bases and 4 bases, with 14 bases remaining between them. CDR1 and CDR2 (germline): SGDLS, YYNGEE. The CDR3 spans 16 residues. In DNA, the CDR3 is TGTGCCAGCAGCGTAGAGGGGTCAGGGTGGGGAAACACCATATATTTT. It encodes CASSVEGSGWGNTIYF. Full variable domain (outside the CDR3, taken from reference TRBV9 and TRBJ1-3): DSGVTQTPKHLITATGQRVTLRCSPRSGDLSVYWYQQSLDQGLQFLIQYYNGEERAKGNILERFSAQQFPDLHSELNLSSLELGDSALYFCASSVEGSGWGNTIYFGEGSWLTVV.

The chain links TRBV2 to TRBJ2-4; possible D gene TRBD2, 6 bases. Per the germline V gene, CDR1 is SNHLY and CDR2 is FYNNEI. V was trimmed by 6 bases and J by 5 bases, leaving 8 bases between them. The CDR3 runs 12 residues. The CDR3 coding sequence is TGTGCCAGCAGGGTAGCGGAAAACATTCAGTACTTC. It specifies CASRVAENIQYF.

The rearrangement links TRBV25-1 to TRBJ1-6, with 9 nucleotides matching TRBD1. The trim removed 6 bases at V and 6 bases at J, leaving 0 bases unmatched. The CDR3 contains 13 residues. CDR1 is MGHDK and CDR2 is SYGVNS in the germline V gene. The CDR3 DNA follows: TGTGCCAGCAGGGGACAGGGTAATTCACCCCTCCACTTT. Translated, it gives CASRGQGNSPLHF.

The genes are TRBV19 and TRBJ2-3; weak D call: TRBD2 (6 bases). The CDR3 extends over 12 amino acids. V was shortened by 9 bases and J by 6 bases, with 13 bases between the two germline ends. Germline V gives CDR1 LNHDA, CDR2 SQIVND (reference sequence). The chain's CDR3 is CASAEEGDTQYF. CDR3 bases: TGTGCCAGCGCCGAGGAGGGGGATACGCAGTATTTT.

This rearrangement joins TRBV4-3 to TRBJ1-3; weak D call: TRBD1 (5 bases). CDR1 and CDR2 (germline): LGHNA, YSLEER. Trimming pared 0 bases from V and 4 bases from J, leaving 16 bases between. The CDR3 runs to 17 residues. The CDR3 region has the DNA TGCGCCAGCAGCCAAGATGGGGCGGGAGCACCCGGAAACACCATATATTTT. Its translation: CASSQDGAGAPGNTIYF.

The CDR3 spells CASSASGGAGSVAFF. The CDR3 bases are TGTGCCAGCAGCGCCAGCGGGGGGGCCGGCTCGGTAGCTTTCTTT. The chain links TRBV9 to TRBJ1-1; weak D call: TRBD1 (6 bases). CDR1 SGDLS and CDR2 YYNGEE come from the germline V gene. CDR3 size: 15 residues. V was trimmed by 3 bases and J by 10 bases, leaving 22 bases between them. Variable domain in full (rest from reference TRBV9 and TRBJ1-1): DSGVTQTPKHLITATGQRVTLRCSPRSGDLSVYWYQQSLDQGLQFLIQYYNGEERAKGNILERFSAQQFPDLHSELNLSSLELGDSALYFCASSASGGAGSVAFFGQGTRLTVV.

The chain combines TRBV6-1 with TRBJ1-2, with 8 nucleotides matching TRBD1. Germline values: CDR1 MNHNS, CDR2 SASEGT. The trim removed 2 bases at V and 5 bases at J, leaving 10 bases unmatched. The length of the CDR3 is 16 residues. The CDR3 protein is CASSETSRGPGYGYTF. CDR3 sequence (DNA): TGTGCCAGCAGTGAAACTTCCAGGGGGCCAGGGTATGGCTACACCTTC.

The chain joins TRBV19 to TRBJ2-5, with D tentatively TRBD1 (7 bases). This CDR3 is 12 amino acids long. V was pared by 8 bases and J by 4 bases, with 11 bases between. CDR1 and CDR2 from the germline V gene are LNHDA and SQIVND (reference sequence). CDR3 sequence reads: CASCQGGETQYF. The CDR3 coding sequence is TGTGCCAGTTGCCAGGGGGGAGAGACCCAGTACTTC.

V and J are TRBV10-3 and TRBJ2-1; 10 bases line up with TRBD2. The CDR3 spans 13 residues. Losses at the gene ends were 10 bases for V and 8 bases for J; bases not matched to a gene: 8. From germline, CDR1 is ENHRY and CDR2 SYGVKD. CDR3 region: CATLAGDRDEQFF. In nucleotides, the CDR3 is TGTGCCACTCTAGCGGGGGATCGGGATGAGCAGTTCTTC.

V gene TRBV3-1 (or the pseudogene TRBV3-2) combines with J gene TRBJ1-6; 9 bases align to TRBD1. Germline trimming cut 4 bases from V and 3 bases from J; bases unmatched to any gene: 7. The germline V gene encodes CDR1 LGHDT and CDR2 YNNKEL (reference sequence). The CDR3 runs to 17 residues. CDR3 bases: TGTGCCAGCAGCCGGGCCACAGGGGGCTACTATAATTCACCCCTCCACTTT. Protein: CASSRATGGYYNSPLHF.

A few counts support this clone. The chain links TRBV7-2 to TRBJ1-2; 7 bases match TRBD1. Per the germline V gene, CDR1 is SGHTA and CDR2 is FQGNSA. V trimming: 4 bases; J trimming: 4 bases; junction bases outside the gene matches: 3. This CDR3 is built from 13 residues. The CDR3: CASSSGQRYGYTF. CDR3 DNA sequence: TGTGCCAGCAGCTCGGGACAGCGCTATGGCTACACCTTC. The full variable domain, its missing parts supplied by reference TRBV7-2 and TRBJ1-2, is GAGVSQSPSNKVTEKGKDVELRCDPISGHTALYWYRQSLGQGLEFLIYFQGNSAPDKSGLPSDRFSAERTGGSVSTLTIQRTQQEDSAVYLCASSSGQRYGYTFGSGTRLTVV.

This chain links TRBV18 with TRBJ2-1; a weak D match, TRBD1 (7 bases). The CDR3 loop spans 17 amino acids. V was trimmed by 4 bases and J by 0 bases, leaving 16 bases between them. In germline, CDR1 is KGHSH, CDR2 LQKENI. CDR3 protein: CASSLPGGSGSYNEQFF. CDR3 DNA sequence: TGTGCCAGCTCACTCCCAGGGGGGTCGGGCTCCTACAATGAGCAGTTCTTC.